The source of this T cell receptor beta chain is a study of T cell responses to AZD1222 COVID-19 vaccine. Study at large: Second-dose intervals of approximately 4 or approximately 12 weeks were pooled.

As concerns this clone: The target antigen is unknown.

Repertoires were generated with immunoSEQ multiplex PCR, while TCRdb's copy carries only in-frame clones and drops some. This sample has about 76,000 clones; about 88% occur once, and the top ten carry roughly 11%. Study findings and constraints: Repertoire sampling was restricted to post-peak T cell response timepoints.

The germline CDR1 and CDR2 sequences are SGHRS and YFSETQ. The CDR3 is made up of 13 amino acids. Trimming removed 4 bases at V and 4 bases at J, with 8 bases between. The chain combines TRBV5-1 with TRBJ1-4, with a tentative D call TRBD1 (5 bases). The TCR comes from an adult in good health. The material sequenced was peripheral blood, taken on day 0 of AZD1222 vaccination. In DNA form, the CDR3 reads TGCGCCAGCAGCAGGGGACGTAATGAAAAACTGTTTTTT. Its protein product is CASSRGRNEKLFF.